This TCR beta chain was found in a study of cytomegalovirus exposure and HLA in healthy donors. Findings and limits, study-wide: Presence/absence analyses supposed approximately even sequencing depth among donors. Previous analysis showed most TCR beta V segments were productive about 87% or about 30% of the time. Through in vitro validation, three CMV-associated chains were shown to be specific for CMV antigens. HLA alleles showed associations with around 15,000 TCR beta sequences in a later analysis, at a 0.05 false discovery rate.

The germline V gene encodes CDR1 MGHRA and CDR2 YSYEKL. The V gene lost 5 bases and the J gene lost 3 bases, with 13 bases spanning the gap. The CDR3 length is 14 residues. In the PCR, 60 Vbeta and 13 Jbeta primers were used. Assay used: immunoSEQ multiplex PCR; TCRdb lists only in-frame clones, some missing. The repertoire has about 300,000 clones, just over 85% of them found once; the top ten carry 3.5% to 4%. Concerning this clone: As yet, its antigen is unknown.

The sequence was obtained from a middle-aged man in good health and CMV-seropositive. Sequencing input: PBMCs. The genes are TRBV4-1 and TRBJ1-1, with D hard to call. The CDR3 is CASSGRRGDTEAFF. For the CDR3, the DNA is TGCGCCAGCAGCGGAAGGCGGGGTGACACTGAAGCTTTCTTT.